The rows below give T cell receptor beta chains drawn from one sample of a study of T cells after posttransplantation cyclophosphamide. Profiled with immunoSEQ multiplex PCR; TCRdb holds only in-frame clones, not every one. The specimen has some 23,000 clones, none found just once. Material for sequencing was PBMCs. These receptors came from a woman aged 45-60 years in good health, CMV-negative, and a related stem cell transplant donor. The CDR3 runs from the conserved cysteine through the conserved F or W. The D gene is left open where the match is weak. Clone sizes are shown as once, few, many, or a class for an expanded clone.

CDR3,DNA,V,J,D,size
CASSQPGQGDYEQYF,TGTGCCAGCAGCCAACCGGGACAGGGGGACTACGAGCAGTACTTC,TRBV14,TRBJ2-7,TRBD1,many
CASSSSGVRTDTQYF,TGTGCCAGCAGCTCTAGCGGGGTTCGCACAGATACGCAGTATTTT,TRBV7-2,TRBJ2-3,TRBD2,many
CASSFFNQPQHF,TGTGCCAGCAGTTTCTTTAATCAGCCCCAGCATTTT,TRBV28,TRBJ1-5,.,many
CSGLSRTSGNYYEQYF,TGCAGCGGATTGAGTAGGACTAGCGGGAATTACTACGAGCAGTACTTC,TRBV29-1,TRBJ2-7,TRBD2,many
CASSSDRFNGYTF,TGTGCCAGCAGCTCGGACAGGTTCAATGGCTACACCTTC,TRBV6-5,TRBJ1-2,TRBD1,many
CASSLASGPPVTDTQYF,TGCGCCAGCAGCTTGGCCAGCGGTCCTCCGGTCACAGATACGCAGTATTTT,TRBV5-1,TRBJ2-3,.,many
CASSFRGAGGQETQYF,TGTGCCAGCAGCTTCCGCGGAGCGGGAGGCCAAGAGACCCAGTACTTC,TRBV7-9,TRBJ2-5,TRBD2,many
CASSPSAPRISGNTIYF,TGTGCCAGCAGTCCCTCCGCCCCTAGGATCTCTGGAAACACCATATATTTT,TRBV27,TRBJ1-3,.,many
CAISEGGSGTQYF,TGTGCCATCAGTGAGGGCGGATCGGGTACGCAGTATTTT,TRBV10-3,TRBJ2-3,.,many
CASRTGLAGVNIQYF,TGTGCCAGTAGAACGGGACTAGCGGGTGTAAACATTCAGTACTTC,TRBV19,TRBJ2-4,TRBD2,many
CASSLAPGYTGELFF,TGTGCCAGCAGCTTAGCTCCAGGGTACACCGGGGAGCTGTTTTTT,TRBV7-8,TRBJ2-2,.,many
CASSLFRGWHTEAFF,TGTGCCAGCAGTTTATTTAGGGGATGGCACACTGAAGCTTTCTTT,TRBV27,TRBJ1-1,.,many
CASSNSGLAGGGNIQYF,TGTGCCAGCAGCAACTCCGGACTAGCGGGAGGGGGAAACATTCAGTACTTC,TRBV7-9,TRBJ2-4,TRBD2,many
CASSSLNQPQHF,TGTGCCAGCAGCTCCCTGAATCAGCCCCAGCATTTT,TRBV7-9,TRBJ1-5,.,many
CASSLGQGTSEAFF,TGTGCCAGCAGCTTAGGACAGGGGACGTCTGAAGCTTTCTTT,TRBV7-2,TRBJ1-1,TRBD1,many
CASSRHASSGNTIYF,TGTGCCAGCAGTCGACATGCGAGCTCTGGAAACACCATATATTTT,TRBV28,TRBJ1-3,.,many
CASSAMAGELVEQYF,TGTGCCAGCAGCGCAATGGCGGGAGAGCTCGTCGAGCAGTACTTC,TRBV7-6,TRBJ2-7,TRBD2,few
CASSLDRGLKETQYF,TGTGCCAGCAGCTTGGACAGGGGCCTTAAAGAGACCCAGTACTTC,TRBV7-9,TRBJ2-5,TRBD1,many
CASSMRGTGLYEQYF,TGTGCCAGTAGTATGAGGGGGACAGGGCTCTACGAGCAGTACTTC,TRBV19,TRBJ2-7,TRBD1,many
CASSQGEATNEKLFF,TGTGCCAGCAGCCAAGGGGAGGCAACTAATGAAAAACTGTTTTTT,TRBV4-2,TRBJ1-4,.,many
CASSLAPELAKNIQYF,TGTGCCAGCAGCTTGGCACCAGAATTAGCCAAAAACATTCAGTACTTC,TRBV5-5,TRBJ2-4,.,many
CASRKQGSYEQYF,TGTGCCAGCAGAAAACAGGGGTCTTACGAGCAGTACTTC,TRBV5-6,TRBJ2-7,TRBD1,many